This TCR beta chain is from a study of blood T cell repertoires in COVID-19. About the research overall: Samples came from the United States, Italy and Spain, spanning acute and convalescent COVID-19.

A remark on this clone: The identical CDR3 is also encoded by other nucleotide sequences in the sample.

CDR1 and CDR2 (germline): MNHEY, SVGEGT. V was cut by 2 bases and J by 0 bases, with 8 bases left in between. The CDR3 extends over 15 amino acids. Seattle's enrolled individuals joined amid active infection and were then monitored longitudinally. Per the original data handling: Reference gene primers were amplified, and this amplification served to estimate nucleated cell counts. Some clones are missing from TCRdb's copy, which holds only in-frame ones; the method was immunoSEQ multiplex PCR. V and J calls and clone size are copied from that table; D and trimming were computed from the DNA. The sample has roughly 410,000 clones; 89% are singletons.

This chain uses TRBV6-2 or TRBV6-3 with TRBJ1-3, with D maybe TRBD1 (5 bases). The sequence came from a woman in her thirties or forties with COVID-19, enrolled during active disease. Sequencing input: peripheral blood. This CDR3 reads CASSYGGSSGNTIYF. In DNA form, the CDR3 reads TGTGCCAGCAGTTACGGGGGGAGCTCTGGAAACACCATATATTTT.